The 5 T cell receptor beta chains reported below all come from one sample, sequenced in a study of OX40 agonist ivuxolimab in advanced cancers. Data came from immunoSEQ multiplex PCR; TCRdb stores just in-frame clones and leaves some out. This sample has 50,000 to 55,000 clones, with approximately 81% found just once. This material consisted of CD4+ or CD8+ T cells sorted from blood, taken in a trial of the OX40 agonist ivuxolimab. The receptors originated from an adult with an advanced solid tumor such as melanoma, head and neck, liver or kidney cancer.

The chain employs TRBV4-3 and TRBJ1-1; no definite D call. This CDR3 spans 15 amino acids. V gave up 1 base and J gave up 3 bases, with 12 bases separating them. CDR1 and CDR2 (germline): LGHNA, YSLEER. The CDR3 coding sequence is TGCGCCAGCAGCCAAGTAGGGCGCCGTCACACTGAAGCTTTCTTT. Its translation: CASSQVGRRHTEAFF.

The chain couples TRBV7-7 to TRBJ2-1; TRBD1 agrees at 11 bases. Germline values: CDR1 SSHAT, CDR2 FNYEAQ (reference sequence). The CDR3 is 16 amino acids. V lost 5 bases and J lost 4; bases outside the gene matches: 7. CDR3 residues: CASSRSRDRGYNEQFF. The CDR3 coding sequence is TGTGCCAGCAGCCGATCCCGGGACAGGGGGTACAATGAGCAGTTCTTC. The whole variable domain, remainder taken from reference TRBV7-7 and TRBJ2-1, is GAGVSQSPRYKVTKRGQDVTLRCDPISSHATLYWYQQALGQGPEFLTYFNYEAQPDKSGLPSDRFSAERPEGSISTLTIQRTEQRDSAMYRCASSRSRDRGYNEQFFGPGTRLTVL.

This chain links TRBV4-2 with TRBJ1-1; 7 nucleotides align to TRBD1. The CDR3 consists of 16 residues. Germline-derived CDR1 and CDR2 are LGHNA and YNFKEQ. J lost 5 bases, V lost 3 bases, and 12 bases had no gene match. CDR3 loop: CASSQNTGVGITEAFF. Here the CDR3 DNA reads TGTGCCAGCAGCCAGAACACAGGGGTGGGGATAACTGAAGCTTTCTTT.

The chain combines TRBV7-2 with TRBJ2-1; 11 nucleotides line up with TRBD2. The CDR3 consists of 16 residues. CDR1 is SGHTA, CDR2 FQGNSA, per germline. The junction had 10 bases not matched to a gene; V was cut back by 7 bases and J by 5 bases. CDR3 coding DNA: TGTGCCAGCATGGGGCCACTAGCGGGAGCGAACAATGAGCAGTTCTTC. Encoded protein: CASMGPLAGANNEQFF.

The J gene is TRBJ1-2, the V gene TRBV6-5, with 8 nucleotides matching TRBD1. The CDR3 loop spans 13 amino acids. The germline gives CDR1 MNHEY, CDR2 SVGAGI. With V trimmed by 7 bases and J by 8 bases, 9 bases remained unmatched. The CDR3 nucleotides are TGTGCCAGCAAGACGGACAGGGCCGGGGGCTACACCTTC. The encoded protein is CASKTDRAGGYTF.